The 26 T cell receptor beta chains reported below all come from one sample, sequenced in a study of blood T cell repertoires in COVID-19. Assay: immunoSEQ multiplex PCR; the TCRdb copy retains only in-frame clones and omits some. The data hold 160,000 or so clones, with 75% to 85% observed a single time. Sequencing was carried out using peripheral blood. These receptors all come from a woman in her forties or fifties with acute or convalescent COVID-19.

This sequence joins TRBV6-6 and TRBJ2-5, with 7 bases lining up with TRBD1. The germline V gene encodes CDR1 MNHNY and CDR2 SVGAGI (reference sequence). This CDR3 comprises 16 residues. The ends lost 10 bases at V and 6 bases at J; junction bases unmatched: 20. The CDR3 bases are TGTGCCATCTCAGGGGGAGAATCTGGTGGGATCAAGACCCAGTACTTC. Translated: CAISGGESGGIKTQYF.

CDR3 protein: CASSPRGLLGYTF. DNA of the CDR3: TGTGCCAGCAGTCCCAGGGGTCTCCTTGGCTACACCTTC. This chain connects TRBV12-3 or TRBV12-4 to TRBJ1-2; a weak D match, TRBD1 (6 bases). The CDR3 has 13 amino acids. V shed 5 bases and J shed 7 bases, with 14 bases lying between them.

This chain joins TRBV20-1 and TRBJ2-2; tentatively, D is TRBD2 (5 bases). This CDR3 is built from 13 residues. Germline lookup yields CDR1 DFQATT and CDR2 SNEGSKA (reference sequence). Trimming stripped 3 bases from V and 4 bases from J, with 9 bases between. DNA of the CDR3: TGCAGTGCTAGTCGTCGGGGCACCGGGGAGCTGTTTTTT. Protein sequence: CSASRRGTGELFF.

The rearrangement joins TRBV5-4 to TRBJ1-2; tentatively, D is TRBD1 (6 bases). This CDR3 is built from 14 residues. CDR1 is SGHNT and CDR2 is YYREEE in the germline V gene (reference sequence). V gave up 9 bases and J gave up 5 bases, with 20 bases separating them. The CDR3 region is CATGYRDTFYGYTF. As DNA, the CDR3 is TGTGCCACCGGTTACCGGGACACCTTTTATGGCTACACCTTC.

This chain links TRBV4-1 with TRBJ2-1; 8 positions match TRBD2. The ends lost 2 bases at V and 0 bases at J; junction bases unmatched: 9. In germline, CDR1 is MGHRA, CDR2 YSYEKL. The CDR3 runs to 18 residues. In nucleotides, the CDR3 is TGCGCCAGCAGCCAAAAAGATACTAGCGGAGGCTCCTACAATGAGCAGTTCTTC. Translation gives CASSQKDTSGGSYNEQFF.

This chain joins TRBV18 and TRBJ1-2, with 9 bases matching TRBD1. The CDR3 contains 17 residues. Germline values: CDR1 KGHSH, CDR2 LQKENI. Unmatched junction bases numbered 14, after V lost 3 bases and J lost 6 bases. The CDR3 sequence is CASSPTGTGFGGHGYTF. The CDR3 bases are TGTGCCAGCTCACCGACCGGGACAGGGTTTGGGGGGCATGGCTACACCTTC.

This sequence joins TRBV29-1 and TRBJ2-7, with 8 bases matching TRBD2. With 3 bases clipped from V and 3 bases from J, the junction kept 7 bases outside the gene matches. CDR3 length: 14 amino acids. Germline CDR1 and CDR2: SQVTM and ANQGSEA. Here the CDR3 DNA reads TGCAGCGTTGATGCGGGGGGCGGACTCTACGAGCAGTACTTC. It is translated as CSVDAGGGLYEQYF.

The CDR3 DNA reads as TGTGCCAGCAGTTTAACGCGGGAGGGTTACGAGCAGTACTTC. Translation: CASSLTREGYEQYF. The chain has TRBV27 and TRBJ2-7, with 9 bases aligning to TRBD2. This CDR3 has 14 residues. Trimming took 2 bases from V and 4 from J; bases not matched to a gene: 3. The germline V gene encodes CDR1 MNHEY and CDR2 SMNVEV (reference sequence).

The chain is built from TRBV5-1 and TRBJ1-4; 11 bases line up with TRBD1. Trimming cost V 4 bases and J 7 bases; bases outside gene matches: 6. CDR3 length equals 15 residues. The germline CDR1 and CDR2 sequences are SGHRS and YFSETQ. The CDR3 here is CASSVSGTGGEKLFF. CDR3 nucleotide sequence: TGCGCCAGCAGCGTATCCGGGACAGGGGGTGAAAAACTGTTTTTT.

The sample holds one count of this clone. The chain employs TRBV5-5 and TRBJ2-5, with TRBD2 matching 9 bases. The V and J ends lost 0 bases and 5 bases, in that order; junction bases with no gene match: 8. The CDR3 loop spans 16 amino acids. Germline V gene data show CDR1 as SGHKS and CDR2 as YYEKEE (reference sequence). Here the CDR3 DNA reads TGTGCCAGCAGCTTGGTTAGCGGGGGCGTCCGGGAGACCCAGTACTTC. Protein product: CASSLVSGGVRETQYF.

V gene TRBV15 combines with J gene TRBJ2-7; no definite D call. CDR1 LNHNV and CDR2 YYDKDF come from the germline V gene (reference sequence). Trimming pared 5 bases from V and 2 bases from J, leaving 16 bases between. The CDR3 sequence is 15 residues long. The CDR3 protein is CATSSKAGDPYEQYF. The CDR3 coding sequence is TGTGCCACCAGCTCCAAGGCCGGAGACCCCTACGAGCAGTACTTC.

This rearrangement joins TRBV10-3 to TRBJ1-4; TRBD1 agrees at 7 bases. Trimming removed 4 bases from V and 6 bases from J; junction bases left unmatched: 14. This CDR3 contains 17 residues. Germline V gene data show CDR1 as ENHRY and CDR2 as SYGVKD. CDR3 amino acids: CAISARSARTGDEKLFF. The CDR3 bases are TGTGCCATCAGTGCCAGGTCGGCCAGGACAGGCGATGAAAAACTGTTTTTT.

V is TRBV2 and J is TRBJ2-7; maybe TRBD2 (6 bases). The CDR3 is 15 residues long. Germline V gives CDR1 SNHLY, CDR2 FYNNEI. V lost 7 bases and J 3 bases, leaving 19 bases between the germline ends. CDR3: CASTRQLAGGYEQYF. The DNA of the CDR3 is TGTGCCAGCACGCGCCAGCTCGCCGGGGGCTACGAGCAGTACTTC.

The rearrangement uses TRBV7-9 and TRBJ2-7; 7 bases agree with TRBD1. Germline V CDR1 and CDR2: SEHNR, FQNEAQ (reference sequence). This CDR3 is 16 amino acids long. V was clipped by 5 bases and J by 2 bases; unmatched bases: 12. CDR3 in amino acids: CASSIMTGLVTYEQYF. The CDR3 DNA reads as TGTGCCAGCAGCATCATGACAGGGTTAGTTACCTACGAGCAGTACTTC.

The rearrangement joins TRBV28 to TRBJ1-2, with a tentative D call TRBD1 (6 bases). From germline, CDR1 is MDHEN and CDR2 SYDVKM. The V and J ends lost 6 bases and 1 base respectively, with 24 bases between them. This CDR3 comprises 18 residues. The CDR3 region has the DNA TGTGCCAGCAGGCCGGGTAGGGCAGGGGAGATAATTAACTATGGCTACACCTTC. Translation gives CASRPGRAGEIINYGYTF.

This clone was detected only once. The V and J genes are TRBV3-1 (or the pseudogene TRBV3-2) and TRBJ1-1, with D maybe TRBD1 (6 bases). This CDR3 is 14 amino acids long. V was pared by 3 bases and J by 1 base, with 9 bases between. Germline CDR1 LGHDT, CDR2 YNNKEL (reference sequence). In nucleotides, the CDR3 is TGTGCCAGCAGCCAGACGGACAGGAACACTGAAGCTTTCTTT. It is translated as CASSQTDRNTEAFF.

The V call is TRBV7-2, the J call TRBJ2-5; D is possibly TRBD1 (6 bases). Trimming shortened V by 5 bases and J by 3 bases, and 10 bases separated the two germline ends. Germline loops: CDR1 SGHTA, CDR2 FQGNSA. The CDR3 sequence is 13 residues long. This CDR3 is CASSTGSEETQYF. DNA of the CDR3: TGTGCCAGCAGCACAGGGAGCGAAGAGACCCAGTACTTC.

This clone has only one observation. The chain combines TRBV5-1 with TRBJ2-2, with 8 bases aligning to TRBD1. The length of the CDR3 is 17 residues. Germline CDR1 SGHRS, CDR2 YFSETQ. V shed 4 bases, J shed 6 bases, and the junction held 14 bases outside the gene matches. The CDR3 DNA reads TGCGCCAGCAGCCGTCAGGGGGCAGAGGAAGGCTCCGGGGAGCTGTTTTTT. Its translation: CASSRQGAEEGSGELFF.

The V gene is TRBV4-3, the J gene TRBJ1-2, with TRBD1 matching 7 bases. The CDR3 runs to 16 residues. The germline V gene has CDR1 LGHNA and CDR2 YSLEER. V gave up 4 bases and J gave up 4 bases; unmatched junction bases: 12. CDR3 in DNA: TGCGCCAGCAGCCTAGCGTCGACAGGGTCCTCCTATGGCTACACCTTC. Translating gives CASSLASTGSSYGYTF.

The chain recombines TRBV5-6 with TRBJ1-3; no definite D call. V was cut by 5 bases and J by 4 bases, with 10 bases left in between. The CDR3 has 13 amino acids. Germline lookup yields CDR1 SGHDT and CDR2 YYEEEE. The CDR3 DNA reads TGTGCCAGCAGGAGGGAGTTCGGAAACACCATATATTTT. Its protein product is CASRREFGNTIYF. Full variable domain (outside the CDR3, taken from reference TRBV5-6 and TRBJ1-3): DAGVTQSPTHLIKTRGQQVTLRCSPKSGHDTVSWYQQALGQGPQFIFQYYEEEERQRGNFPDRFSGHQFPNYSSELNVNALLLGDSALYLCASRREFGNTIYFGEGSWLTVV.

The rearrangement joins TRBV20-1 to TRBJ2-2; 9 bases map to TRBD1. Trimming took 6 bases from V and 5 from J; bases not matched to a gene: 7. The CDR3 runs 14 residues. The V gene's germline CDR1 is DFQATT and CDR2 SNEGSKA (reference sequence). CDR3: CSASTGGWTGELFF. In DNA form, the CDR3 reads TGCAGTGCCAGTACAGGGGGCTGGACCGGGGAGCTGTTTTTT.

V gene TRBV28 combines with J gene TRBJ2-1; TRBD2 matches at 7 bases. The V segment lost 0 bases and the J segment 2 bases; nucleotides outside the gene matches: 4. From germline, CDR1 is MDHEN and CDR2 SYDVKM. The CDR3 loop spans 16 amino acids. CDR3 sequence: CASSLWAGATYNEQFF. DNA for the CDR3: TGTGCCAGCAGTTTATGGGCGGGAGCTACCTACAATGAGCAGTTCTTC. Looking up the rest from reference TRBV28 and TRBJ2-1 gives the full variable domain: DVKVTQSSRYLVKRTGEKVFLECVQDMDHENMFWYRQDPGLGLRLIYFSYDVKMKEKGDIPEGYSVSREKKERFSLILESASTNQTSMYLCASSLWAGATYNEQFFGPGTRLTVL.

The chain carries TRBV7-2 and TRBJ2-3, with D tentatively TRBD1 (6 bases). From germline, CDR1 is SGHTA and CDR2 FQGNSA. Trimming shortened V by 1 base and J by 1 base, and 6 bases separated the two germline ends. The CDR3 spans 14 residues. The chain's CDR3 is CASSLDRGTDTQYF. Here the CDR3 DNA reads TGTGCCAGCAGCTTAGACAGGGGCACAGATACGCAGTATTTT.

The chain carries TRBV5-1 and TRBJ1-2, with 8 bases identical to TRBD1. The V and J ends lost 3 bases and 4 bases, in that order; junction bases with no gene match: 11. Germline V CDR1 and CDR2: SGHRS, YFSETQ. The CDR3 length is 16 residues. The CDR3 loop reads CASSSGGRGRGYGYTF. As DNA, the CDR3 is TGCGCCAGCAGCTCCGGGGGCAGGGGGCGAGGCTATGGCTACACCTTC.

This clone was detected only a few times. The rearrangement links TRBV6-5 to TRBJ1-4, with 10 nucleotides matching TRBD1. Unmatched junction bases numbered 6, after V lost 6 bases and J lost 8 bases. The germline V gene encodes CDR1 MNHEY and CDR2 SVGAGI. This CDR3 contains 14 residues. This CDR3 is CASRIGTGVEKLFF. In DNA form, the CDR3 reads TGTGCCAGCAGAATCGGGACAGGGGTCGAAAAACTGTTTTTT.

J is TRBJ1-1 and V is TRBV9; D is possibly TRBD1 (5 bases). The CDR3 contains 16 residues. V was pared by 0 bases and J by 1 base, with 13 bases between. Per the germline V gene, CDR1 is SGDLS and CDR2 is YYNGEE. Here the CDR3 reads CASSVGGGRGNTEAFF. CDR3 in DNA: TGTGCCAGCAGCGTAGGCGGGGGTCGAGGGAACACTGAAGCTTTCTTT.